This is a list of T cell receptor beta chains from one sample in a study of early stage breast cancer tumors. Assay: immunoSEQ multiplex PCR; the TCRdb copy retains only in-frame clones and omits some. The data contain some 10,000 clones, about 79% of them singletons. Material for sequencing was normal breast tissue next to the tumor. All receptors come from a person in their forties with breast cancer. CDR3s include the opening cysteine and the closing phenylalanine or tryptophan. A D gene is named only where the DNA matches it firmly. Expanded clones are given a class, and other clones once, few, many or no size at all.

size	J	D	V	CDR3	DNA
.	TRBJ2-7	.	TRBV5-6	CASSPVAREYEQYF	TGTGCCAGCAGCCCGGTGGCCAGGGAGTACGAGCAGTACTTC
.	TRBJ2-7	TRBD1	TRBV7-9	CASSPRDSHPYEQYF	TGTGCCAGCAGCCCCCGGGACAGCCATCCCTACGAGCAGTACTTC
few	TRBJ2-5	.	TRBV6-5	CASSYRDAKRETQYF	TGTGCCAGCAGTTATAGGGACGCAAAGAGGGAGACCCAGTACTTC
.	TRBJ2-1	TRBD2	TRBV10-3	CASSLAGGRYNEQFF	TGTGCCAGCAGCCTTGCGGGAGGACGTTACAATGAGCAGTTCTTC
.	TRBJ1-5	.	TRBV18	CASSPPSGDGGLPQHF	TGTGCCAGCTCACCACCTTCGGGGGATGGGGGTCTTCCCCAGCATTTT
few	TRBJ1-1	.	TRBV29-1	CSVALRHQAFF	TGCAGCGTTGCTCTCCGACACCAAGCTTTCTTT
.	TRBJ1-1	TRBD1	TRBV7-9	CASSLGTGVREF	TGTGCCAGCAGCTTAGGGACAGGGGTTAGGGAGTTT
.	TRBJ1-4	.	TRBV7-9	CASNHPGRPNEKLFF	TGTGCCAGCAACCATCCCGGCAGGCCTAATGAAAAACTGTTTTTT
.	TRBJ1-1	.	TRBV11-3	CASSYTLIRRGNTEAFF	TGTGCCAGCAGCTATACACTGATCCGCAGGGGGAACACTGAAGCTTTCTTT
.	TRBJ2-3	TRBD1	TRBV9	CASSVKGQGITDTQYF	TGTGCCAGCAGCGTCAAGGGACAGGGTATAACAGATACGCAGTATTTT
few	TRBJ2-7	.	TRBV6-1	CASSETVGQIYEQYF	TGTGCCAGCAGTGAAACTGTTGGACAAATCTACGAGCAGTACTTC
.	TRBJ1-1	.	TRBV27	CASSLISLPNTEAFF	TGTGCCAGCAGTCTAATTTCCTTACCCAACACTGAAGCTTTCTTT
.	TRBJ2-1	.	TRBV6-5	CATQLRGYNEQFF	TGTGCCACCCAGCTGCGGGGCTACAATGAGCAGTTCTTC
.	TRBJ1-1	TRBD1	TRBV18	CASSPPGTANTEAFF	TGTGCCAGCTCACCACCCGGGACAGCTAACACTGAAGCTTTCTTT
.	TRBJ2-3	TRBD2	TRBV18	CASSPGLAADTQYF	TGTGCCAGCTCCCCGGGACTAGCGGCAGATACGCAGTATTTT
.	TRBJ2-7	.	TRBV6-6	CASSYPKAPRSYEQYF	TGTGCCAGCAGTTACCCCAAGGCACCCCGCTCCTACGAGCAGTACTTC